These T cell receptor beta chains were read from a single sample in a study of CD8+CD57+ T cells in acquired aplastic anemia. MiXCR was run by TCRdb on the reads, yielding one entry per CDR3 protein. Of fewer than 85,000 distinct CDR3 sequences in the sample, roughly 70% were seen once. Sequenced material: sorted CD4+, CD8+, or CD8+CD57+ T cells (not recorded which) from PBMCs. All receptors come from a human donor with aplastic anemia. The CDR3 runs from the conserved cysteine through the conserved F or W. The D gene is left open where the match is weak. Some rows have no size entry. The others give once, few or many, or a class for an expanded clone.

>.|.|TRBJ2-2|TRBV10-1|16
CASSDTPRANTGELFF
TGTGCCAGCAGTGACACTCCACGAGCGAACACCGGGGAGCTGTTTTTT
>.|.|TRBJ1-2|TRBV12-3/TRBV12-4|13
CASSPGANYGYTF
TGTGCCAGCAGCCCGGGAGCTAACTATGGCTACACCTTC
>.|.|TRBJ2-7|TRBV2|13
CASSEGELYEQYF
TGTGCCAGCAGTGAAGGGGAGCTCTACGAGCAGTACTTC
>.|.|TRBJ2-1|TRBV10-3|17
CAISESEAPGAKNEQFF
TGTGCCATCAGTGAGTCTGAGGCACCCGGAGCGAAGAATGAGCAGTTCTTC
>.|TRBD1|TRBJ1-2|TRBV11-1|16
CASSYLPTGLSDGYTF
TGTGCCAGCAGCTACTTACCGACAGGGCTCTCCGATGGCTACACCTTC
>.|.|TRBJ2-7|TRBV15|12
CATSSLPYEQYF
TGTGCCACCAGCAGTTTACCGTACGAGCAGTACTTC
>.|.|TRBJ2-7|TRBV6-2/TRBV6-3|13
CASRRRTTYEQYF
TGTGCCAGCAGACGACGGACCACCTACGAGCAGTACTTC
>.|TRBD2|TRBJ2-3|TRBV19|17
CASSIGSGGVTTDTQYF
TGTGCCAGTAGTATAGGGAGCGGGGGGGTGACCACAGATACGCAGTATTTT
>few|.|TRBJ2-1|TRBV4-3|16
CASSQDHGSSYNEQFF
TGCGCCAGCAGCCAAGACCATGGTAGCTCCTACAATGAGCAGTTCTTC
>.|.|TRBJ2-2|TRBV9|16
CASSVRGAANTGELFF
TGTGCCAGCAGCGTCAGGGGTGCCGCGAACACCGGGGAGCTGTTTTTT
>.|.|TRBJ2-1|TRBV19|15
CASSHAAVGYNEQFF
TGTGCCAGTAGTCACGCTGCGGTGGGATACAATGAGCAGTTCTTC
>.|TRBD1|TRBJ2-3|TRBV5-1|16
CASSPGTGGVTDTQYF
TGCGCCAGCAGCCCGGGGACAGGGGGCGTTACAGATACGCAGTATTTT
>.|.|TRBJ1-2|TRBV20-1|14
CSAATRGRDYGYTF
TGCAGTGCTGCAACTAGGGGTAGGGACTATGGCTACACCTTC
>.|.|TRBJ1-1|TRBV19|14
CASTVSAADIEAFF
TGTGCCAGTACCGTCAGTGCCGCCGACATTGAAGCTTTCTTT
>.|TRBD1|TRBJ2-7|TRBV5-6|15
CASSRAGTGAYEQYF
TGTGCCAGCAGCAGGGCCGGGACAGGGGCCTACGAGCAGTACTTC
>.|.|TRBJ1-1|TRBV15|13
CATRRGTNTEAFF
TGTGCCACCCGTCGGGGCACTAACACTGAAGCTTTCTTT
>.|.|TRBJ2-5|TRBV7-8|12
CATEGLQETQYF
TGTGCCACCGAGGGACTTCAAGAGACCCAGTACTTC
>.|.|TRBJ2-3|TRBV6-4|14
CASRAPTSTDTQYF
TGTGCCAGCAGGGCCCCCACAAGCACAGATACGCAGTATTTT
>.|TRBD2|TRBJ2-1|TRBV20-1|18
CSARDPLAGGLGGNEQFF
TGCAGTGCTAGAGATCCCCTAGCGGGGGGGCTCGGTGGCAATGAGCAGTTCTTC
>.|.|TRBJ1-1|TRBV6-2/TRBV6-3|15
CASRKVRVGGTEAFF
TGTGCCAGCAGAAAGGTCAGGGTTGGCGGCACTGAAGCTTTCTTT
>.|TRBD2|TRBJ2-3|TRBV5-4|15
CASRTAGGPTDTQYF
TGTGCCAGCAGAACGGCGGGGGGGCCGACGGATACGCAGTATTTT
>few|.|TRBJ1-5|TRBV28|14
CASSLQGVGQPQHF
TGTGCCAGCAGTTTACAGGGAGTGGGGCAGCCCCAGCATTTT
>.|TRBD1|TRBJ2-7|TRBV7-9|14
CASSKQGAKYEQYF
TGTGCCAGCAGCAAGCAGGGGGCGAAGTACGAGCAGTACTTC
>.|.|TRBJ1-2|TRBV20-1|11
CSAIWGYGYTF
TGCAGTGCTATTTGGGGCTATGGCTACACCTTC
>few|TRBD1|TRBJ2-6|TRBV25-1|17
CASSEDRVHSGANVLTF
TGTGCCAGCAGTGAGGACAGGGTCCACTCTGGGGCCAACGTCCTGACTTTC
>.|.|TRBJ2-3|TRBV29-1|12
CSVKVGTDTQYF
TGCAGCGTAAAGGTCGGCACAGATACGCAGTATTTT
>few|TRBD2|TRBJ2-7|TRBV20-1|12
CSAEDLAEEQYF
TGCAGTGCTGAAGATCTAGCGGAAGAGCAGTACTTC
>.|TRBD2|TRBJ2-3|TRBV10-1|16
CASSGLAGLVTDTQYF
TGCGCCAGCAGCGGACTAGCGGGATTGGTCACAGATACGCAGTATTTT
>.|TRBD2|TRBJ2-3|TRBV10-3|15
CAITEAGGQGDTQYF
TGTGCCATCACTGAAGCGGGGGGGCAGGGGGATACGCAGTATTTT
>once|.|TRBJ2-5|TRBV6-6|11
CASRKGETQYF
TGTGCCAGCAGGAAGGGGGAGACCCAGTACTTC
>few|TRBD1|TRBJ1-2|TRBV10-3|13
CAIGAGQGYGYTF
TGTGCCATCGGGGCCGGACAGGGCTATGGCTACACCTTC
>.|TRBD2|TRBJ2-2|TRBV14|17
CASRSTSGGLNTGELFF
TGTGCCAGCAGGTCGACTAGCGGGGGGTTGAACACCGGGGAGCTGTTTTTT
>.|TRBD1|TRBJ1-2|TRBV5-5|11
CASWDRAGCTF
TGTGCCAGCTGGGACAGGGCTGGCTGCACCTTC
>.|.|TRBJ1-4|TRBV19|14
CASSIGQGDEKLFF
TGTGCCAGTAGTATCGGCCAGGGCGACGAAAAACTGTTTTTT
>few|.|TRBJ2-3|TRBV7-3|14
CASSPYHGGPEQYF
TGTGCCAGCAGTCCCTATCACGGGGGCCCTGAGCAGTATTTT
>few|.|TRBJ2-1|TRBV6-5|13
CASSSDSYNEQFF
TGTGCCAGCAGTTCGGATTCCTACAATGAGCAGTTCTTC
>.|TRBD2|TRBJ2-3|TRBV7-8|14
CASSPGLVTDTQYF
TGTGCCAGCAGCCCCGGACTAGTCACAGATACGCAGTATTTT
>.|.|TRBJ1-1|TRBV11-3|14
CASSLDPGTGEAFF
TGTGCCAGCAGCTTAGATCCGGGGACTGGTGAAGCTTTCTTT
>.|.|TRBJ2-2|TRBV24-1|12
CATSLNTGELFF
TGTGCCACCAGTCTCAACACCGGGGAGCTGTTTTTT
>once|.|TRBJ1-2|TRBV4-2|15
CASSLAGTEEDGYTF
TGTGCCAGCAGCCTGGCCGGGACCGAAGAAGATGGCTACACCTTC
>few|TRBD1|TRBJ2-5|TRBV24-1|15
CATSDFGTGEETQYF
TGTGCCACCAGTGATTTTGGGACAGGGGAAGAGACCCAGTACTTC
>few|.|TRBJ2-5|TRBV7-9|12
CASTTSQETQYF
TGTGCCAGCACCACCTCCCAAGAGACCCAGTACTTC
>.|TRBD2|TRBJ2-1|TRBV7-6|15
CASSLLLAGYNEQFF
TGTGCCAGCAGCTTACTTCTAGCGGGGTACAATGAGCAGTTCTTC
>.|.|TRBJ1-2|TRBV7-8|12
CAILEGTYGYTF
TGTGCCATCCTCGAAGGGACCTATGGCTACACCTTC
>.|.|TRBJ1-2|TRBV24-1|14
CATSEGTSTSGYTF
TGTGCCACCAGTGAGGGGACGTCTACAAGCGGCTACACCTTC
>.|.|TRBJ2-7|TRBV9|12
CASSSGGYEQYF
TGTGCCAGCAGTTCCGGGGGCTACGAGCAGTACTTC
>.|.|TRBJ2-6|TRBV7-9|13
CASKLSGANVLTF
TGTGCCAGCAAGCTCTCTGGGGCCAACGTCCTGACTTTC
>.|TRBD1|TRBJ2-5|TRBV19|15
CASSTDRGTAETQYF
TGTGCCAGTAGTACGGACAGGGGGACAGCAGAGACCCAGTACTTC
>.|.|TRBJ2-5|TRBV20-1|14
CSARDPGTQETQYF
TGCAGTGCTAGAGATCCAGGGACGCAAGAGACCCAGTACTTC
>few|.|TRBJ2-5|TRBV7-3|13
CASSPDTEETQYF
TGTGCCAGCAGCCCCGACACGGAAGAGACCCAGTACTTC
>.|.|TRBJ1-1|TRBV20-1|15
CSAEGSTQSNTEAFF
TGCAGTGCCGAGGGGTCCACTCAATCGAACACTGAAGCTTTCTTT
>few|.|TRBJ2-7|TRBV10-3|13
CAISGGDLYEQYF
TGTGCCATCAGTGGAGGGGATCTCTACGAGCAGTACTTC
>.|TRBD2|TRBJ2-3|TRBV20-1|16
CSAELAGWPSTDTQYF
TGCAGTGCGGAACTAGCGGGCTGGCCTAGCACAGATACGCAGTATTTT
>.|TRBD1|TRBJ2-7|TRBV4-1|16
CASSQAADRPTYEQYF
TGCGCCAGCAGCCAAGCTGCGGACAGGCCAACCTACGAGCAGTACTTC
>.|.|TRBJ2-7|TRBV27|14
CASSLQGRGYEQYF
TGTGCCAGCAGTTTACAGGGGAGGGGGTACGAGCAGTACTTC